This T cell receptor (beta chain) appears in the sequencing data of a study of long-term antiretroviral therapy in people with HIV. Study results and limitations: Clonal populations expanded prior to ART predominated within the repertoire at all time points.

immunoSEQ v3.0 was run at survey level. For every sample, sequencing targeted about 35,000-50,000 T-cell genomes. The protocol was immunoSEQ multiplex PCR, while the TCRdb copy is restricted to in-frame clones and leaves out a portion. Here the sample spans tens of thousands of clones, roughly 94% being singletons. About this clone: Antigen: not known.

The source material was unsorted PBMCs, sampled 5.3 years after starting antiretroviral therapy. The source is a man in his fifties or sixties with HIV.

CDR3 nucleotides: TGTGCCAGCACTCCCGCCCGGATGGGTAGCTATGGCTACACCTTC. Amino acids: CASTPARMGSYGYTF. The genes are TRBV6-6 and TRBJ1-2, with unresolved D. Germline CDR1 and CDR2: MNHNY and SVGAGI (reference sequence). The CDR3 sequence is 15 residues long. V shed 7 bases and J shed 4 bases, with 19 bases lying between them.